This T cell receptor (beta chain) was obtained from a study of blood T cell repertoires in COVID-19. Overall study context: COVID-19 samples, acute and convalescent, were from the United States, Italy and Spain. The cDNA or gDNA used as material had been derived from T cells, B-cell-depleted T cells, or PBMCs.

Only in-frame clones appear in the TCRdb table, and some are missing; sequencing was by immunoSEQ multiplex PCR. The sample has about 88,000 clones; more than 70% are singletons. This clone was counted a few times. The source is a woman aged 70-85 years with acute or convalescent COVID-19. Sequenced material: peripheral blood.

CDR3 in DNA: TGTGCCACCAGTGATCCCGCGACAGGGGCGAAGAATCAGCCCCAGCATTTT. This sequence encodes CATSDPATGAKNQPQHF. The chain employs TRBV24-1 and TRBJ1-5, with 8 bases identical to TRBD1. The length of the CDR3 is 17 residues. With 3 bases clipped from V and 4 bases from J, the junction kept 10 bases outside the gene matches. Germline CDR1 is KGHDR and CDR2 is SFDVKD.